These 23 T cell receptor beta chains originate from one sample sequenced in a study of OX40 agonist ivuxolimab in advanced cancers. Clones were sequenced by immunoSEQ multiplex PCR, and TCRdb holds only the in-frame ones, with some missing. The repertoire holds some 97,000 clones, with approximately 90% as singletons. The sequenced sample was CD4+ or CD8+ T cells sorted from blood, obtained in a trial of the OX40 agonist ivuxolimab. The source is an adult with an advanced solid tumor such as melanoma, head and neck, liver or kidney cancer.

This clone was seen a single time. This chain uses TRBV2 with TRBJ2-3; D gene ambiguous. The V gene lost 8 bases and the J gene lost 2 bases, with 5 bases spanning the gap. Germline CDR1 reads SNHLY; CDR2 reads FYNNEI. The CDR3 is 11 residues long. The DNA of the CDR3 is TGTGCCAGCGGGGACACAGATACGCAGTATTTT. Its translation: CASGDTDTQYF.

The rearrangement uses TRBV7-2 and TRBJ1-5, with a tentative D call TRBD1 (6 bases). The V gene lost 0 bases and the J gene lost 5 bases, with 11 bases spanning the gap. CDR1 and CDR2 (germline): SGHTA, FQGNSA. This CDR3 comprises 15 residues. CDR3: CASSLAAGVHQPQHF. Written as DNA, the CDR3 is TGTGCCAGCAGCTTAGCGGCAGGGGTCCATCAGCCCCAGCATTTT.

The CDR3 protein is CNSSSVGIRLVPIREETQYF. The CDR3 DNA follows: TGCAACTCGAGCAGCGTTGGAATCCGATTGGTCCCCATCAGGGAGGAGACCCAGTACTTC. The rearrangement links TRBV29-1 to TRBJ2-5; tentatively, D is TRBD1 or TRBD2 (5 bases each). Germline CDR1 reads SQVTM; CDR2 reads ANQGSEA. The CDR3 has 20 residues.

This clone was recorded once. The gene calls are TRBV29-1 and TRBJ2-5, with TRBD2 matching 10 bases. After removal of 4 bases from V and 6 bases from J, the junction contained 11 bases not matched to a gene. The CDR3 totals 15 residues. CDR1 is SQVTM, CDR2 ANQGSEA, per germline. This chain's CDR3 is CSVAEGSGRFQTQYF. The CDR3 coding sequence is TGCAGCGTTGCGGAGGGTAGCGGGAGGTTCCAGACCCAGTACTTC.

The chain links TRBV7-9 to TRBJ2-2; D ambiguous. Germline CDR1 SEHNR, CDR2 FQNEAQ (reference sequence). The CDR3 covers 13 residues. Trimming cost V 5 bases and J 6 bases, with 10 bases left between them. The CDR3: CASSQPLSGELFF. The CDR3 coding sequence is TGTGCCAGCAGCCAACCTCTTTCCGGGGAGCTGTTTTTT.

This chain links TRBV6-5 with TRBJ1-2; D remains unclear. The V end was cut by 2 bases, the J end by 4 bases, with 11 bases between. This CDR3 is built from 14 residues. Per the germline V gene, CDR1 is MNHEY and CDR2 is SVGAGI. The CDR3 DNA follows: TGTGCCAGCAGTTACGGAATCGCGGGCTATGGCTACACCTTC. The encoded protein is CASSYGIAGYGYTF.

V is TRBV5-4 and J is TRBJ2-7; 10 nucleotides align to TRBD1. The CDR3 length is 14 residues. V was clipped by 4 bases and J by 6 bases; unmatched bases: 7. Germline lookup yields CDR1 SGHNT and CDR2 YYREEE (reference sequence). In DNA, the CDR3 is TGTGCCAGCAGCGTGGGACAGGGGTTAGGCGAGCAGTACTTC. Protein: CASSVGQGLGEQYF. Looking up the rest from reference TRBV5-4 and TRBJ2-7 gives the full variable domain: ETGVTQSPTHLIKTRGQQVTLRCSSQSGHNTVSWYQQALGQGPQFIFQYYREEENGRGNFPPRFSGLQFPNYSSELNVNALELDDSALYLCASSVGQGLGEQYFGPGTRLTVT.

This clone appeared once. The chain carries TRBV28 and TRBJ2-1; TRBD2 is a possible D gene (6 bases). Deletions cut 2 bases from V and 1 base from J, with 12 bases between. The CDR3 totals 16 residues. Germline-derived CDR1 and CDR2 are MDHEN and SYDVKM. The DNA of the CDR3 is TGTGCCAGCAGTTTAGTTGCGCGGGGATCCTACAATGAGCAGTTCTTC. It specifies CASSLVARGSYNEQFF.

The V and J genes are TRBV7-9 and TRBJ2-7; TRBD2 matches at 9 bases. The CDR3 is made up of 14 amino acids. CDR1 is SEHNR and CDR2 is FQNEAQ in the germline V gene (reference sequence). V lost 9 bases, J lost 0 bases, and 6 bases stayed unmatched. The CDR3 nucleotides are TGTGCCAGTGAAGCGGGAGGAGTCTCCTACGAGCAGTACTTC. Its protein product is CASEAGGVSYEQYF.

In this sample, this clone turned up once. This rearrangement joins TRBV6-5 to TRBJ1-2; possibly TRBD1 for D (6 bases). Germline CDR1 is MNHEY and CDR2 is SVGAGI. CDR3 length: 13 residues. V lost 8 bases to trimming and J lost 2 bases, with 12 bases between them. CDR3 DNA: TGTGCCAGCCTTAACAGGGAGAACTATGGCTACACCTTC. It codes for CASLNRENYGYTF.

The rearrangement links TRBV11-2 to TRBJ1-3, with a possible D match to TRBD1 (5 bases). The V gene's germline CDR1 is SGHAT and CDR2 FQNNGV. This CDR3 has 16 amino acids. Trimming removed 3 bases from V and 0 bases from J, with 12 bases in between. This CDR3 reads CASSFRDPSSGNTIYF. The CDR3 DNA sequence: TGTGCCAGCAGCTTTCGGGACCCAAGCTCTGGAAACACCATATATTTT.

The chain has TRBV2 and TRBJ2-7; 10 bases fit TRBD1. Trimming took 6 bases from V and 1 from J; bases not matched to a gene: 9. The CDR3 sequence is 16 residues long. Germline loops: CDR1 SNHLY, CDR2 FYNNEI. The CDR3 DNA is TGTGCCAGCAGCCACTTGGACAGGGGGGGATCCTACGAGCAGTACTTC. Amino acids: CASSHLDRGGSYEQYF.

The rearrangement uses TRBV7-9 and TRBJ2-7; no clear D. This CDR3 is 13 amino acids long. The ends were cut back, 5 bases at V and 4 bases at J, with 12 bases in the middle. The germline V gene encodes CDR1 SEHNR and CDR2 FQNEAQ (reference sequence). CDR3: CASSKETGYEQYF. Written as DNA, the CDR3 is TGTGCCAGCAGCAAAGAGACCGGATACGAGCAGTACTTC.

The gene calls are TRBV28 and TRBJ2-2; 15 positions agree with TRBD2. The CDR3 is made up of 17 amino acids. J was trimmed by 1 base and V by 6 bases; bases with no gene match: 3. Germline values: CDR1 MDHEN, CDR2 SYDVKM. The CDR3 region is CASRGTSGRLNTGELFF. DNA of the CDR3: TGTGCCAGCAGGGGGACTAGCGGGAGGCTGAACACCGGGGAGCTGTTTTTT.

The chain links TRBV28 to TRBJ1-3, with unresolved D. This CDR3 spans 15 amino acids. With 5 bases removed from V and 2 bases from J, the gap between germline ends came to 13 bases. Germline V gene data show CDR1 as MDHEN and CDR2 as SYDVKM. As DNA, the CDR3 is TGTGCCAGCAGTACCCCCGTGGGGACTGGAAACACCATATATTTT. Translated, it gives CASSTPVGTGNTIYF.

Only one count was recorded for this clone. The CDR3 nucleotides are TGTGCCATCAGTGAACAACAGGGGGCCTACGAGCAGTACTTC. Residues: CAISEQQGAYEQYF. The J gene is TRBJ2-7, the V gene TRBV10-3; 8 bases fit TRBD1. The V gene end was trimmed by 3 bases and the J gene end by 2 bases; junction bases not matched to a gene: 3. The CDR3 has 14 amino acids. Germline V CDR1 and CDR2: ENHRY, SYGVKD.

The rearrangement links TRBV18 to TRBJ1-1, with 8 bases fitting TRBD1. The CDR3 consists of 14 residues. The J segment lost 7 bases and the V segment lost 2 bases, leaving 6 bases of the junction unmatched. The germline gives CDR1 KGHSH, CDR2 LQKENI. CDR3 nucleotides: TGTGCCAGCTCACCAGGGCAGGGGGCCGGTGAAGCTTTCTTT. Translating it yields CASSPGQGAGEAFF. Full variable domain (remainder filled in from reference TRBV18 and TRBJ1-1): NAGVMQNPRHLVRRRGQEARLRCSPMKGHSHVYWYRQLPEEGLKFMVYLQKENIIDESGMPKERFSAEFPKEGPSILRIQQVVRGDSAAYFCASSPGQGAGEAFFGQGTRLTVV.

The J gene is TRBJ1-5, the V gene TRBV28, with D unclear. Trimming shortened V by 2 bases and J by 7 bases, and 15 bases separated the two germline ends. The CDR3 extends over 15 amino acids. Germline CDR1 is MDHEN and CDR2 is SYDVKM. The DNA of the CDR3 is TGTGCCAGCAGTTTACTCCCGGGCCCGGGACAGCCCCAGCATTTT. It codes for CASSLLPGPGQPQHF.

J is TRBJ2-5 and V is TRBV6-1; D unclear. The CDR3 totals 15 residues. Germline V CDR1 and CDR2: MNHNS, SASEGT. Deletions cut 1 base from V and 6 bases from J, with 15 bases between. DNA for the CDR3: TGTGCCAGCAGTGAAGTCGGCATAGATCGAAAGACCCAGTACTTC. Amino acids: CASSEVGIDRKTQYF.

This chain links TRBV27 with TRBJ2-1; 12 bases line up with TRBD2. The CDR3 is 17 residues long. Germline lookup yields CDR1 MNHEY and CDR2 SMNVEV (reference sequence). With 5 bases clipped from V and 9 bases from J, the junction kept 14 bases outside the gene matches. For the CDR3, the DNA is TGTGCCAGCAGTCACCGGACTAGCGGGGCAAGGGGTTTTGAGCAGTTCTTC. This codes for CASSHRTSGARGFEQFF.

In DNA, the CDR3 is TGTGCCAGCAGCTTAGCGCGGGCTACTCAAGAGACCCAGTACTTC. Amino acid sequence: CASSLARATQETQYF. J is TRBJ2-5 and V is TRBV7-2, with D possibly TRBD2 on 5 matching bases. V lost 0 bases and J 2 bases, leaving 10 bases between the germline ends. CDR3 length: 15 amino acids. Per the germline V gene, CDR1 is SGHTA and CDR2 is FQGNSA.

The rearrangement links TRBV29-1 to TRBJ2-3, with TRBD2 identical over 13 bases. The CDR3 runs to 17 residues. V was pared by 6 bases and J by 2 bases, with 11 bases of the junction left unmatched. CDR1 and CDR2 from the germline V gene are SQVTM and ANQGSEA. The chain's CDR3 is CSVTWGTSGIITDTQYF. Here the CDR3 DNA reads TGCAGCGTCACTTGGGGGACTAGCGGGATTATCACAGATACGCAGTATTTT.

The chain is built from TRBV9 and TRBJ2-1; D may be TRBD1 (7 bases). CDR3 length: 15 residues. The germline V gene encodes CDR1 SGDLS and CDR2 YYNGEE. V was shortened by 3 bases and J by 2 bases, with 12 bases between the two germline ends. The CDR3 sequence is CASSEGGTAYNEQFF. Written as DNA, the CDR3 is TGTGCCAGCAGCGAAGGCGGGACAGCCTACAATGAGCAGTTCTTC.